This TCR beta chain was found in a study of blood T cell repertoires in COVID-19. Participant-given clinical history determined each cohort assignment. The data were produced by immunoSEQ multiplex PCR, yet TCRdb's version contains in-frame clones alone and is incomplete. The sample holds around 220,000 clones, 84% seen once. This clone occurred a few times. This CDR3 spans 14 amino acids. The junction had 6 bases not matched to a gene; V was cut back by 2 bases and J by 4 bases. Germline lookup yields CDR1 GTSNPN and CDR2 SVGIG (reference sequence). The sample taken for sequencing was PBMCs or T cells enriched from blood (not recorded which). The chain employs TRBV30 and TRBJ1-2; 8 bases align to TRBD1. The clonotype originates from a woman aged 40 to 50 who had recovered from COVID-19. The CDR3 DNA reads as TGTGCCTGGAGTCTGCCGACAGGGGTCTATGGCTACACCTTC. Amino acids: CAWSLPTGVYGYTF. Full variable domain (rest looked up from reference TRBV30 and TRBJ1-2): SQTIHQWPATLVQPVGSPLSLECTVEGTSNPNLYWYRQAAGRGLQLLFYSVGIGQISSEVPQNLSASRPQDRQFILSSKKLLLSDSGFYLCAWSLPTGVYGYTFGSGTRLTVV.